These 24 T cell receptor beta chains were sequenced from one sample in a study of OX40 agonist ivuxolimab in advanced cancers. Method: immunoSEQ multiplex PCR; TCRdb's copy keeps in-frame clones and lacks some. This repertoire shows some 21,000 clones, around 84% found once; its top ten account for about 25%. Sample: CD4+ or CD8+ T cells sorted from blood, taken in a trial of the OX40 agonist ivuxolimab. All receptors come from an adult with an advanced solid tumor such as melanoma, head and neck, liver or kidney cancer.

This chain connects TRBV30 to TRBJ2-3; 7 nucleotides line up with TRBD1. The CDR3 has 14 amino acids. Per germline, CDR1 GTSNPN and CDR2 SVGIG (reference sequence). V lost 1 base and J lost 1; bases outside the gene matches: 2. The CDR3: CAWSGGTGTDTQYF. The CDR3 coding sequence is TGTGCCTGGAGTGGGGGGACAGGCACAGATACGCAGTATTTT.

The CDR3 protein is CASSLDGGPYNEQFF. The CDR3 coding sequence is TGTGCCAGCAGCTTAGATGGGGGACCCTACAATGAGCAGTTCTTC. The chain uses TRBV7-2 and TRBJ2-1; D is possibly TRBD1 or TRBD2 (5 bases each). Germline assignment: CDR1 SGHTA and CDR2 FQGNSA. V was clipped by 1 base and J by 2 bases, with 9 bases between them. The CDR3 is 15 amino acids.

The chain is built from TRBV27 and TRBJ1-5; 9 bases line up with TRBD1. V was pared by 3 bases and J by 4 bases, with 4 bases of the junction left unmatched. Germline CDR1 MNHEY, CDR2 SMNVEV (reference sequence). This CDR3 contains 15 residues. In DNA, the CDR3 is TGTGCCAGCAGTTTTACCGGGACAGGGAATCAGCCCCAGCATTTT. Translated: CASSFTGTGNQPQHF.

The V call is TRBV11-2, the J call TRBJ2-7; tentative D call: TRBD1 (5 bases). CDR3 size: 14 residues. Trimming stripped 1 base from V and 1 base from J, with 8 bases between. Germline CDR1 is SGHAT and CDR2 is FQNNGV. CDR3 nucleotides: TGTGCCAGCAGCTTAGCCGCAGGGTCCTACGAGCAGTACTTC. Translated: CASSLAAGSYEQYF.

V usage is TRBV7-2 and J usage is TRBJ2-7; D unclear. The CDR3 runs to 14 residues. V lost 1 base, J lost 3 bases, and 10 bases lay in between. The germline gives CDR1 SGHTA, CDR2 FQGNSA. CDR3 nucleotide sequence: TGTGCCAGCAGCTTAGGAGTGATAGGCTACGAGCAGTACTTC. Residues: CASSLGVIGYEQYF.

V gene TRBV9 combines with J gene TRBJ2-3; TRBD2 matches at 8 bases. J gave up 2 bases and V 4 bases, and 12 bases lay outside the gene matches. The CDR3 runs 17 residues. CDR1 and CDR2 from the germline V gene are SGDLS and YYNGEE. This CDR3 is CASSPQGRSGTTDTQYF. CDR3 nucleotide sequence: TGTGCCAGCAGCCCCCAGGGACGTAGCGGGACCACAGATACGCAGTATTTT. The whole variable domain, filled in from reference TRBV9 and TRBJ2-3, reads DSGVTQTPKHLITATGQRVTLRCSPRSGDLSVYWYQQSLDQGLQFLIQYYNGEERAKGNILERFSAQQFPDLHSELNLSSLELGDSALYFCASSPQGRSGTTDTQYFGPGTRLTVL.

The rearrangement links TRBV4-1 to TRBJ2-2, with 7 nucleotides matching TRBD1. Germline CDR1 reads MGHRA; CDR2 reads YSYEKL. CDR3 length equals 16 residues. Unmatched junction bases numbered 7, after V lost 4 bases and J lost 2 bases. The CDR3 loop is CASSLTTGINTGELFF. The CDR3 DNA sequence: TGCGCCAGCAGCCTTACGACAGGGATTAACACCGGGGAGCTGTTTTTT.

The V and J genes are TRBV11-2 and TRBJ2-7; 10 bases map to TRBD1. V shed 3 bases, J shed 6 bases, and the junction held 5 bases outside the gene matches. The CDR3 spans 14 residues. Germline loops: CDR1 SGHAT, CDR2 FQNNGV. CDR3 nucleotides: TGTGCCAGCAGCTTTGGGACAGGGGATTTCGAGCAGTACTTC. Its translation: CASSFGTGDFEQYF.

This clone ranks as medium-sized (0.01 to 0.1%). J is TRBJ1-1 and V is TRBV5-1; unclear D gene. V lost 0 bases and J lost 0, with 15 bases in between. Germline V CDR1 and CDR2: SGHRS, YFSETQ. The CDR3 has 17 amino acids. CDR3 loop: CASSLEVLGFMNTEAFF. The DNA for the CDR3 is TGCGCCAGCAGCTTGGAGGTACTAGGTTTCATGAACACTGAAGCTTTCTTT.

This rearrangement joins TRBV9 to TRBJ2-1; D might be TRBD2 (5 bases). There are 20 residues in the CDR3. Per the germline V gene, CDR1 is SGDLS and CDR2 is YYNGEE. With 0 bases removed from V and 5 bases from J, the gap between germline ends came to 27 bases. Here the CDR3 reads CASSVVEYVAWEIYHNEQFF. The CDR3 DNA sequence: TGTGCCAGCAGCGTAGTTGAGTATGTGGCGTGGGAGATTTATCACAATGAGCAGTTCTTC.

In this sample, this clone is medium-sized. The V gene is TRBV4-1, the J gene TRBJ1-1; D not certain. V lost 2 bases to trimming and J lost 1 base, with 11 bases between them. This CDR3 region has 15 residues. The germline V gene encodes CDR1 MGHRA and CDR2 YSYEKL. The CDR3 coding sequence is TGCGCCAGCAGCCAATTCTCGGGCACGAACACTGAAGCTTTCTTT. This sequence encodes CASSQFSGTNTEAFF.

The rearrangement uses TRBV27 and TRBJ1-4; TRBD1 agrees at 9 bases. The junction had 6 bases not matched to a gene; V was cut back by 6 bases and J by 4 bases. The CDR3 totals 15 residues. CDR1 is MNHEY, CDR2 SMNVEV, per germline (reference sequence). Here the CDR3 reads CASRRDRANNEKLFF. As DNA, the CDR3 is TGTGCCAGCAGGCGGGACAGGGCAAATAATGAAAAACTGTTTTTT.

This sequence joins TRBV5-5 and TRBJ2-7, with D tentatively TRBD1 (6 bases). The CDR3 is made up of 16 amino acids. Between the trimmed V and J ends, which lost 2 bases and 0 bases, there was a span of 15 bases. Per the germline V gene, CDR1 is SGHKS and CDR2 is YYEKEE (reference sequence). CDR3 loop: CASSFWDIRSSYEQYF. CDR3 nucleotide sequence: TGTGCCAGCAGCTTCTGGGACATCAGGAGCTCCTACGAGCAGTACTTC.

The chain links TRBV5-5 to TRBJ2-2, with 7 positions matching TRBD1. The ends lost 1 base at V and 7 bases at J; junction bases unmatched: 7. This CDR3 has 15 amino acids. CDR1 and CDR2 (germline): SGHKS, YYEKEE (reference sequence). The CDR3: CASSLWAPGGGELFF. The CDR3 DNA reads TGTGCCAGCAGCTTGTGGGCCCCAGGGGGCGGGGAGCTGTTTTTT.

The CDR3 coding sequence is TGTGCCAGCAGCCAAGATGGTCGCAGGGCCGACGAGCAGTACTTC. Amino acid sequence: CASSQDGRRADEQYF. The rearrangement joins TRBV4-2 to TRBJ2-7; D might be TRBD1 (5 bases). The CDR3 contains 15 residues. The V gene lost 0 bases and the J gene lost 5 bases, with 14 bases spanning the gap. Germline V gives CDR1 LGHNA, CDR2 YNFKEQ.

The V and J genes are TRBV28 and TRBJ2-1, with D hard to call. Germline CDR1 is MDHEN and CDR2 is SYDVKM. The CDR3 consists of 14 residues. The germline V and J ends were trimmed by 2 bases and 4 bases, with 9 bases remaining between them. The CDR3 spells CASSLHAEYNEQFF. The CDR3 DNA is TGTGCCAGCAGTTTACATGCGGAGTACAATGAGCAGTTCTTC.

This chain connects TRBV30 to TRBJ1-1; D unresolved. This CDR3 has 12 residues. V dropped 5 bases and J dropped 6 bases, with 13 bases sitting between them. The germline V gene has CDR1 GTSNPN and CDR2 SVGIG (reference sequence). For the CDR3, the DNA is TGTGCCTGGGACCCCTTTGGGTCTGAAGCTTTCTTT. It specifies CAWDPFGSEAFF.

This chain links TRBV5-6 with TRBJ1-1; the match to TRBD1 covers 8 bases. The CDR3 is 15 amino acids. Germline V lookup: CDR1 SGHDT, CDR2 YYEEEE. The trim removed 0 bases at V and 11 bases at J, leaving 12 bases unmatched. CDR3 residues: CASSLGADRAQGAFF. In nucleotides, the CDR3 is TGTGCCAGCAGCTTGGGGGCGGACAGGGCTCAGGGGGCTTTCTTT. Based on the CDR3 plus reference TRBV5-6 and TRBJ1-1, the full variable domain is DAGVTQSPTHLIKTRGQQVTLRCSPKSGHDTVSWYQQALGQGPQFIFQYYEEEERQRGNFPDRFSGHQFPNYSSELNVNALLLGDSALYLCASSLGADRAQGAFFGQGTRLTVV.

V and J are TRBV10-3 and TRBJ2-1; no definite D call. In germline, CDR1 is ENHRY, CDR2 SYGVKD. V lost 7 bases and J lost 2, with 15 bases in between. There are 15 residues in the CDR3. The CDR3, as DNA: TGTGCCATCACCCCGGACGAGGCAACCTACAATGAGCAGTTCTTC. Its protein is CAITPDEATYNEQFF.

V is TRBV4-1 and J is TRBJ2-7; the match to TRBD1 covers 7 bases. The CDR3 runs 16 residues. With 2 bases clipped from V and 4 bases from J, the junction kept 11 bases outside the gene matches. Germline assignment: CDR1 MGHRA and CDR2 YSYEKL. The CDR3 here is CASSQSPGQYSYEQYF. In nucleotides, the CDR3 is TGCGCCAGCAGCCAATCCCCGGGACAGTACAGTTACGAGCAGTACTTC.

Of note for this clone: One junction end does not reproduce the germline sequence, and a read error may be involved. The chain couples TRBV30 to TRBJ2-3; D not resolved. The CDR3 sequence is 12 residues long. CDR1 GTSNPN and CDR2 SVGIG come from the germline V gene (reference sequence). In DNA, the CDR3 is TGTGCCTGGAGTGTTAACACATATACGCAGTATTTT. It specifies CAWSVNTYTQYF.

The V gene is TRBV6-5, the J gene TRBJ1-2, with D possibly TRBD1 on 6 matching bases. The germline V gene encodes CDR1 MNHEY and CDR2 SVGAGI. The CDR3 is 14 amino acids. V shed 3 bases and J shed 2 bases, with 10 bases lying between them. The CDR3 reads CASSYRGANYGYTF. CDR3 nucleotides: TGTGCCAGCAGTTATCGGGGGGCGAACTATGGCTACACCTTC.

This sequence joins TRBV5-5 and TRBJ1-1; perhaps TRBD1 as D (6 bases). The germline V and J ends were trimmed by 4 bases and 1 base, with 14 bases remaining between them. This CDR3 region has 15 residues. CDR1 is SGHKS and CDR2 is YYEKEE in the germline V gene (reference sequence). The CDR3 here is CASSKAGTRNTEAFF. The CDR3 nucleotides are TGTGCCAGCAGCAAGGCCGGGACACGGAACACTGAAGCTTTCTTT.

Points on this clone: Other DNA sequences in the sample encode the same CDR3. The chain is built from TRBV11-2 and TRBJ2-1; 10 nucleotides line up with TRBD2. V lost 2 bases and J lost 8; bases outside the gene matches: 9. This CDR3 is 16 amino acids long. Germline-derived CDR1 and CDR2 are SGHAT and FQNNGV. CDR3 coding DNA: TGTGCCAGCAGCTTACCCAGGCTAGCGGGAGACGATGAGCAGTTCTTC. Its translation: CASSLPRLAGDDEQFF.